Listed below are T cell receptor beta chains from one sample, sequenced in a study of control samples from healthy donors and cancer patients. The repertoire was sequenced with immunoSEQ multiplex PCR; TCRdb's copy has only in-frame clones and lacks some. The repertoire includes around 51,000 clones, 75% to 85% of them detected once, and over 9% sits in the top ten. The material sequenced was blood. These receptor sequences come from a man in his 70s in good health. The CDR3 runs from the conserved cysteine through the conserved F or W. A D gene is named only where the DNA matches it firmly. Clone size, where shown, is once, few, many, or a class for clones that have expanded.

CASSSRQGAPDGELFF,TGTGCCAGCAGTTCTCGACAGGGGGCGCCGGACGGGGAGCTGTTTTTT,TRBD1,TRBJ2-2,once,TRBV6-6
CAWSVPGGRDTQYF,TGTGCCTGGAGTGTGCCAGGGGGAAGGGATACGCAGTATTTT,TRBD1,TRBJ2-3,-,TRBV30
CASSLGVPLYEQYF,TGTGCCAGCAGTCTAGGGGTCCCCCTGTACGAGCAGTACTTC,-,TRBJ2-7,-,TRBV28
CASSFAGDNSEKLFF,TGTGCCAGCAGCTTTGCCGGGGATAACTCCGAAAAACTGTTTTTT,-,TRBJ1-4,-,TRBV5-5
CASSTTGAVDTEAFF,TGTGCCAGCAGTACCACAGGGGCGGTAGACACTGAAGCTTTCTTT,TRBD1,TRBJ1-1,-,TRBV6-6
CASSLKSGGAKNIQYF,TGTGCCAGCAGCTTAAAGAGCGGGGGAGCCAAAAACATTCAGTACTTC,TRBD2,TRBJ2-4,-,TRBV7-2
CAWRKLGVITEAFF,TGTGCCTGGAGAAAATTAGGGGTAATCACTGAAGCTTTCTTT,-,TRBJ1-1,-,TRBV30
CASSLLVSAGNTIYF,TGTGCCAGCAGCTTGTTAGTCAGCGCTGGAAACACCATATATTTT,-,TRBJ1-3,-,TRBV5-5
CASSPPGERGNTIYF,TGTGCCAGCAGCCCCCCAGGGGAGAGAGGAAACACCATATATTTT,-,TRBJ1-3,-,TRBV11-3
CSVHRGSNTEAFF,TGCAGCGTCCACAGGGGCTCGAACACTGAAGCTTTCTTT,TRBD1,TRBJ1-1,-,TRBV29-1
CATSRNRDAFGLAGEQFF,TGTGCCACCAGCAGGAACCGGGACGCCTTCGGACTAGCTGGTGAGCAGTTCTTC,TRBD2,TRBJ2-1,-,TRBV15
CASSSPQDRGRRYEKLFF,TGTGCCAGCAGCTCGCCCCAAGACAGGGGGCGTCGATATGAAAAACTGTTTTTT,TRBD1,TRBJ1-4,few,TRBV7-9
CASSRDTVSRGYTF,TGTGCCAGCAGCCGGGACACGGTGAGCCGTGGCTACACCTTC,-,TRBJ1-2,-,TRBV3-1/TRBV3-2
CASSPGREGTEAFF,TGTGCCAGCAGCCCTGGACGGGAGGGGACTGAAGCTTTCTTT,-,TRBJ1-1,-,TRBV5-4
CASSWDIFSTDTQYF,TGTGCCAGCAGTTGGGACATATTTAGCACAGATACGCAGTATTTT,-,TRBJ2-3,-,TRBV7-2
CASTSVTDTQYF,TGTGCCAGCACTTCGGTGACAGATACGCAGTATTTT,-,TRBJ2-3,-,TRBV7-2
CASSLGRGSYEQYF,TGTGCCAGCAGTTTGGGCAGGGGATCCTACGAGCAGTACTTC,-,TRBJ2-7,-,TRBV6-5
CASIPFRDRANEQFF,TGTGCCAGCATCCCATTCCGGGACAGGGCCAATGAGCAGTTCTTC,TRBD1,TRBJ2-1,-,TRBV28
CASSPGTAGSTAFF,TGTGCCAGCAGTCCGGGGACAGCAGGTTCTACAGCTTTCTTT,TRBD1,TRBJ1-1,-,TRBV28
CASSSGTGGRETQYF,TGTGCCAGCAGCTCCGGAACGGGCGGGAGAGAGACCCAGTACTTC,TRBD2,TRBJ2-5,-,TRBV5-4
CSVAGTDGNTIYF,TGCAGCGTTGCCGGGACAGATGGAAACACCATATATTTT,TRBD1,TRBJ1-3,few,TRBV29-1
CASGSTVYNEQFF,TGTGCTAGTGGTTCGACAGTTTACAATGAGCAGTTCTTC,-,TRBJ2-1,-,TRBV12-5
CASSPQGSDTEAFF,TGTGCCAGCAGCCCGCAGGGTTCGGACACTGAAGCTTTCTTT,-,TRBJ1-1,-,TRBV7-9
CASSLGRGTDTQYF,TGTGCCAGCAGCTTGGGACGGGGCACAGATACGCAGTATTTT,-,TRBJ2-3,few,TRBV11-2
CASSLGWGGDNEQFF,TGTGCCAGCAGCTTGGGATGGGGTGGTGACAATGAGCAGTTCTTC,-,TRBJ2-1,few,TRBV9
CASSKWTEDTEAFF,TGTGCCAGCAGCAAATGGACGGAGGACACTGAAGCTTTCTTT,-,TRBJ1-1,-,TRBV5-6
CASSLADSTDTQYF,TGTGCCAGCAGCTTGGCCGACAGCACAGATACGCAGTATTTT,-,TRBJ2-3,-,TRBV5-4
CATSRSRQGGNEQFF,TGTGCCACCAGCAGGAGTAGACAGGGTGGCAATGAGCAGTTCTTC,TRBD1,TRBJ2-1,-,TRBV15
CASSFQGPVEKLFF,TGTGCCAGCAGTTTCCAGGGCCCGGTTGAAAAACTGTTTTTT,-,TRBJ1-4,few,TRBV28
CASSLGGNNQPQHF,TGTGCCAGCAGCCTGGGGGGAAACAATCAGCCCCAGCATTTT,-,TRBJ1-5,-,TRBV6-5
CASTVGLSPYGYTF,TGTGCCAGCACTGTAGGACTAAGCCCCTATGGCTACACCTTC,-,TRBJ1-2,-,TRBV5-4
CASSIKHQGLYEQYF,TGTGCCAGTAGTATAAAGCATCAGGGGCTCTACGAGCAGTACTTC,-,TRBJ2-7,-,TRBV19
CASSLGAGEETQYF,TGCGCCAGCAGCCTGGGGGCAGGAGAAGAGACCCAGTACTTC,-,TRBJ2-5,-,TRBV5-1
CAISERPGSGYGYTF,TGTGCCATCAGTGAAAGACCGGGGTCGGGCTATGGCTACACCTTC,-,TRBJ1-2,-,TRBV10-3
CASSTRGLPQHF,TGTGCCAGTAGTACCCGGGGGCTGCCCCAGCATTTT,-,TRBJ1-5,-,TRBV19
CASSRGVGTQYF,TGTGCCAGCAGCCGGGGGGTCGGTACGCAGTATTTT,-,TRBJ2-3,-,TRBV3-1/TRBV3-2
CASSTISGGSTGELFF,TGTGCCAGCAGTACGATCAGCGGGGGAAGCACCGGGGAGCTGTTTTTT,TRBD2,TRBJ2-2,-,TRBV2
CASSLRVGLAGSNPEQYF,TGTGCCAGCAGTTTAAGGGTTGGCCTAGCGGGTTCTAATCCGGAGCAGTACTTC,TRBD2,TRBJ2-7,-,TRBV27
CASSLGLAGNEQFF,TGCGCCAGCAGCTTGGGCCTAGCAGGCAATGAGCAGTTCTTC,-,TRBJ2-1,-,TRBV5-1
CASPPGGVLAYGTDTQYF,TGCGCCAGCCCCCCGGGAGGTGTGCTTGCTTACGGCACAGATACGCAGTATTTT,TRBD2,TRBJ2-3,-,TRBV5-1
CASSYLRTGYYEQYF,TGTGCCAGCAGCTACCTTAGGACAGGTTACTACGAGCAGTACTTC,TRBD1,TRBJ2-7,-,TRBV6-5
CASTRTGGYYGYTF,TGTGCCAGCACCCGGACAGGGGGATACTATGGCTACACCTTC,TRBD1,TRBJ1-2,-,TRBV6-5
CASSYPRTGGSYEQYF,TGTGCCAGCAGTTACCCCAGGACAGGGGGCTCCTACGAGCAGTACTTC,TRBD1,TRBJ2-7,few,TRBV6-2/TRBV6-3
CASSFGGGLGTEAFF,TGTGCCAGCAGCTTTGGGGGGGGGCTTGGCACTGAAGCTTTCTTT,-,TRBJ1-1,-,TRBV7-9
CASSLEYTGRVGGYTF,TGTGCCAGCAGCTTAGAGTACACAGGGAGGGTTGGGGGCTACACCTTC,-,TRBJ1-2,-,TRBV11-2
CASSLFWDNEQFF,TGTGCCAGCAGCTTATTTTGGGACAATGAGCAGTTCTTC,-,TRBJ2-1,once,TRBV11-2
CASSALAGGVYLSYEQYF,TGTGCCAGCAGCGCCCTGGCAGGGGGGGTTTATCTCTCCTACGAGCAGTACTTC,-,TRBJ2-7,-,TRBV4-2
CASSYSTGLYEQYF,TGTGCCAGCAGTTACTCGACCGGACTGTACGAGCAGTACTTC,-,TRBJ2-7,-,TRBV6-5
CASSNFKPSGNTIYF,TGCGCCAGCAGCAATTTTAAGCCCTCTGGAAACACCATATATTTT,-,TRBJ1-3,-,TRBV5-1
CASSPGGSQAYNEQFF,TGTGCCAGCAGCCCTGGCGGGAGTCAGGCCTACAATGAGCAGTTCTTC,TRBD2,TRBJ2-1,few,TRBV7-9
CASSLYRTGYEQFF,TGCGCCAGCAGCTTATACCGTACAGGGTATGAGCAGTTCTTC,-,TRBJ2-1,-,TRBV5-1
CASSPRVAGGPSQETQYF,TGTGCCAGCTCACCACGAGTAGCGGGGGGGCCGAGCCAAGAGACCCAGTACTTC,TRBD2,TRBJ2-5,-,TRBV18
CATSDPRREYEQYF,TGTGCCACCAGTGATCCCCGTCGGGAGTACGAGCAGTACTTC,-,TRBJ2-7,-,TRBV24-1